Shown below are 22 T cell receptor beta chains from a single sample sequenced in a study of human T cells and chemical hapten exposure. Time point defined: patch test 1, 2 weeks after DPC sensitization. Treatment of the sample: therapeutic diphenylcyclopropenone sensitization with weekly scalp DPC. MiXCR, applied by TCRdb to the RACE reads, yields one record per CDR3 protein. Here the sample spans roughly 190,000 distinct CDR3 sequences, around 20% being singletons. This material consisted of whole blood, taken in connection with sensitization to the hapten diphenylcyclopropenone (DPC). These receptors all stem from a woman in her forties or fifties with alopecia areata. Some clones in this sample may be carry-over from other donors' samples.

This chain's CDR3 is CASSLDLQGRGYGYTF. The CDR3 DNA reads as TGTGCCAGCAGCTTAGATTTACAGGGGAGGGGTTATGGCTACACCTTC. This chain uses TRBV11-2 with TRBJ1-2; the match to TRBD1 covers 7 bases. CDR1 is SGHAT, CDR2 FQNNGV, per germline. CDR3 size: 16 residues. Losses at the gene ends were 0 bases for V and 5 bases for J; bases not matched to a gene: 9.

This clonotype was found a few times. V gene TRBV6-6 combines with J gene TRBJ2-1, with 10 bases fitting TRBD2. The CDR3 runs 16 residues. Germline V gives CDR1 MNHNY, CDR2 SVGAGI (reference sequence). With V trimmed by 5 bases and J by 4 bases, 8 bases remained unmatched. CDR3 amino acids: CASSPASSGRYNEQFF. The CDR3 DNA reads as TGTGCCAGCAGTCCCGCATCTAGCGGGAGATACAATGAGCAGTTCTTC.

V is TRBV29-1 and J is TRBJ2-6, with D possibly being TRBD1 (7 bases). The CDR3 is 15 residues long. The germline V and J ends were trimmed by 7 bases and 0 bases, with 13 bases remaining between them. Germline V gene data show CDR1 as SQVTM and CDR2 as ANQGSEA. CDR3: CSAGDSRSGANVLTF. The CDR3 coding sequence is TGCAGCGCGGGGGACAGTCGCTCTGGGGCCAACGTCCTGACTTTC.

This clonotype was detected a few times. The chain recombines TRBV5-1 with TRBJ1-2; D is unclear. The CDR3 is 15 amino acids. CDR1 and CDR2 from the germline V gene are SGHRS and YFSETQ. Trimming stripped 4 bases from V and 4 bases from J, with 17 bases between. CDR3: CASSLPQAPTYGYTF. For the CDR3, the DNA is TGCGCCAGCAGCCTGCCCCAGGCCCCGACCTATGGCTACACCTTC.

This clonotype has just a few counts. The chain carries TRBV9 and TRBJ2-7, with a weak D call TRBD2 (5 bases). The CDR3 extends over 13 amino acids. With 1 base removed from V and 5 bases from J, the gap between germline ends came to 10 bases. Germline CDR1 reads SGDLS; CDR2 reads YYNGEE. For the CDR3, the DNA is TGTGCCAGCAGCGTATTAATGGGAGACGAGCAGTACTTC. Translation: CASSVLMGDEQYF. Filled out from reference TRBV9 and TRBJ2-7, the complete variable domain reads DSGVTQTPKHLITATGQRVTLRCSPRSGDLSVYWYQQSLDQGLQFLIQYYNGEERAKGNILERFSAQQFPDLHSELNLSSLELGDSALYFCASSVLMGDEQYFGPGTRLTVT.

This clonotype was seen a few times. The rearrangement links TRBV6-2 or TRBV6-3 to TRBJ1-5; D is ambiguous. Germline values: CDR1 MNHEY, CDR2 SVGEGT. V shed 2 bases and J shed 5 bases, with 7 bases lying between them. This CDR3 comprises 13 residues. The CDR3 DNA reads TGTGCCAGCAGTTACGGGCGGGATCAGCCCCAGCATTTT. Protein: CASSYGRDQPQHF.

This clonotype was seen a handful of times. CDR3 region: CASSSASPNTGELFF. CDR3 nucleotides: TGCGCCAGCAGCTCGGCTAGCCCCAACACCGGGGAGCTGTTTTTT. The chain has TRBV5-1 and TRBJ2-2; tentative D call: TRBD2 (5 bases). V lost 3 bases and J lost 2, with 11 bases in between. Germline loops: CDR1 SGHRS, CDR2 YFSETQ. The CDR3 runs 15 residues.

This sequence joins TRBV14 and TRBJ2-7; D ambiguous. The CDR3 spans 10 residues. Germline lookup yields CDR1 SGHDN and CDR2 FVKESK. Trimming took 11 bases from V and 3 from J, leaving 8 bases between them. In nucleotides, the CDR3 is TGTGCCCGATGGAACTACGAGCAGTACTTC. This sequence encodes CARWNYEQYF.

This chain connects TRBV29-1 to TRBJ1-3; no firm D call. CDR3 length equals 13 residues. The V gene's germline CDR1 is SQVTM and CDR2 ANQGSEA. Deletions cut 3 bases from V and 5 bases from J, with 11 bases between. This chain's CDR3 is CSVDIGSRNTIYF. CDR3 nucleotides: TGCAGCGTTGATATTGGGTCGAGAAACACCATATATTTT.

This clonotype was seen a few times. The V gene is TRBV3-1, the J gene TRBJ2-1; tentatively, D is TRBD2 (6 bases). The V end lost 5 bases, the J end lost 5 bases, and 10 bases lay between the germline ends. Germline assignment: CDR1 LGHDT and CDR2 YNNKEL (reference sequence). This CDR3 is 13 amino acids long. CDR3 DNA sequence: TGTGCCAGCAGCATCGGGACTGACAATGAGCAGTTCTTC. Encoded protein: CASSIGTDNEQFF.

This clonotype was picked up a small number of times. The chain combines TRBV2 with TRBJ1-1, with D perhaps matching TRBD1 (5 bases). V was pared by 6 bases and J by 3 bases, with 14 bases between. The CDR3 is made up of 14 amino acids. Germline V gives CDR1 SNHLY, CDR2 FYNNEI. CDR3 DNA sequence: TGTGCCAGCAGACCGACGGGACGTTACACTGAAGCTTTCTTT. Translating gives CASRPTGRYTEAFF.

This clonotype was seen a handful of times. The rearrangement uses TRBV29-1 and TRBJ1-1; 8 nucleotides align to TRBD1. V gave up 8 bases and J gave up 8 bases; unmatched junction bases: 10. The CDR3 contains 12 residues. The V gene's germline CDR1 is SQVTM and CDR2 ANQGSEA. CDR3 nucleotide sequence: TGCAGCACCCCAGACAGGGGACTAGAAGCTTTCTTT. Protein sequence: CSTPDRGLEAFF.

In its sample, this clonotype was seen a few times. This sequence joins TRBV7-2 and TRBJ2-1; 8 positions match TRBD2. J lost 5 bases, V lost 8 bases, and 8 bases had no gene match. The CDR3 spans 14 residues. Germline loops: CDR1 SGHTA, CDR2 FQGNSA. CDR3: CASSIGRVNNEQFF. CDR3 nucleotide sequence: TGTGCCAGCTCGATCGGGAGGGTAAACAATGAGCAGTTCTTC.

This clonotype was recorded a few times. The rearrangement uses TRBV12-3 or TRBV12-4 and TRBJ2-7; TRBD1 matches at 9 bases. Unmatched junction bases numbered 5, after V lost 5 bases and J lost 3 bases. The CDR3 runs to 14 residues. The CDR3 DNA reads as TGTGCCAGCAGTCACGGGGACAGGGACTACGAGCAGTACTTC. Translated: CASSHGDRDYEQYF.

The table lists this clonotype with a few counts. No conserved phenylalanine or tryptophan ends this CDR3, so it is likely a read error. No DNA is shown, since the ends of the CDR3 on it are uncertain; the CDR3 is the one TCRdb lists. This chain links TRBV27 with TRBJ2-7. Looked up from germline, CDR1 is MNHEY and CDR2 is SMNVEV (reference sequence). The CDR3 is 8 residues long, counting both termini. This CDR3 reads CASSLNRT.

This clonotype was counted once. The chain is built from TRBV3-1 and TRBJ2-3, with D unresolved. CDR1 and CDR2 from the germline V gene are LGHDT and YNNKEL (reference sequence). The CDR3 is 13 amino acids. Trimming pared 4 bases from V and 2 bases from J, leaving 7 bases between. The CDR3 region is CASSRVDTDTQYF. The CDR3 DNA is TGTGCCAGCAGCCGGGTAGACACAGATACGCAGTATTTT.

The chain joins TRBV20-1 to TRBJ2-2, with D perhaps TRBD1 or TRBD2 (5 bases each). Germline V gene sequence: CDR1 DFQATT, CDR2 SNEGSKA (reference sequence). V was trimmed by 0 bases and J by 0 bases, leaving 8 bases between them. The CDR3 has 15 residues. CDR3 sequence (DNA): TGCAGTGCTAGAGACGGGGCTTCGAACACCGGGGAGCTGTTTTTT. This sequence encodes CSARDGASNTGELFF.

The V call is TRBV29-1, the J call TRBJ1-1; unclear D gene. V lost 3 bases and J 7 bases, leaving 6 bases between the germline ends. The germline gives CDR1 SQVTM, CDR2 ANQGSEA. CDR3 size: 10 residues. CDR3 in amino acids: CSVERVEAFF. The CDR3 DNA reads as TGCAGCGTTGAGAGGGTTGAAGCTTTCTTT.

The table lists this clonotype with a few counts. The V call is TRBV19, the J call TRBJ2-3, with D unclear. Per the germline V gene, CDR1 is LNHDA and CDR2 is SQIVND (reference sequence). The CDR3 consists of 12 residues. The germline V and J ends were trimmed by 6 bases and 5 bases, with 9 bases remaining between them. The DNA for the CDR3 is TGTGCCAGTAGGGGCTTGGGAGATACGCAGTATTTT. This sequence encodes CASRGLGDTQYF.

The chain is built from TRBV3-1 and TRBJ2-2, with TRBD2 identical over 8 bases. CDR3 length equals 18 residues. The trim removed 0 bases at V and 0 bases at J, leaving 6 bases unmatched. The germline V gene has CDR1 LGHDT and CDR2 YNNKEL (reference sequence). Here the CDR3 reads CASSQDPPGLANTGELFF. Written as DNA, the CDR3 is TGTGCCAGCAGCCAAGATCCTCCGGGACTAGCGAACACCGGGGAGCTGTTTTTT.

This clonotype showed up just a few times. V usage is TRBV20-1 and J usage is TRBJ1-5, with 7 bases lining up with TRBD1. V was pared by 6 bases and J by 5 bases, with 7 bases of the junction left unmatched. The CDR3 is made up of 13 amino acids. The V gene's germline CDR1 is DFQATT and CDR2 SNEGSKA (reference sequence). The CDR3: CSASTGRYQPQHF. The CDR3 nucleotides are TGCAGTGCGTCGACAGGGAGATATCAGCCCCAGCATTTT.

This clonotype has a handful of counts. V is TRBV11-1 and J is TRBJ2-1; no clear D. CDR3 size: 15 residues. CDR1 SGHAT and CDR2 FQDESV come from the germline V gene (reference sequence). The V end was cut by 2 bases, the J end by 4 bases, with 12 bases between. CDR3 region: CASSLYRDTYNEQFF. The CDR3 coding sequence is TGTGCCAGCAGCTTATACCGCGACACTTACAATGAGCAGTTCTTC.